One sample yielded the 22 T cell receptor beta chains listed below, sequenced in a study of CD8 T cells in Susac syndrome. RNA in amounts of 0.5 to 1 ug was reverse transcribed with random hexamers. TCRdb redid the calling of the immunoSEQ multiplex PCR reads with MiXCR, one entry per CDR3 protein. The sample has roughly 150,000 distinct CDR3 sequences; 95% are singletons. The sequenced sample was CD8+ T cells from PBMCs. The receptor set was obtained from a human donor with Susac syndrome.

This chain uses TRBV20-1 with TRBJ1-3; no reliable D call. CDR1 is DFQATT, CDR2 SNEGSKA, per germline (reference sequence). Between the trimmed V and J ends, which lost 4 bases and 1 base, there was a span of 8 bases. The CDR3 has 13 amino acids. The CDR3 DNA sequence: TGCAGTGCTATGATAGGTTCTGGAAACACCATATATTTT. Translating gives CSAMIGSGNTIYF.

The chain uses TRBV27 and TRBJ1-5; tentative D call: TRBD1 (6 bases). The V end was cut by 7 bases, the J end by 4 bases, with 17 bases between. The CDR3 is made up of 15 amino acids. CDR1 is MNHEY and CDR2 is SMNVEV in the germline V gene (reference sequence). The CDR3 nucleotides read TGTGCCAGCAAGGACTTCGGGGGCCTGAATCAGCCCCAGCATTTT. Translating it yields CASKDFGGLNQPQHF.

This chain links TRBV10-3 with TRBJ2-5, with 10 bases that match TRBD2. The germline gives CDR1 ENHRY, CDR2 SYGVKD. The CDR3 is made up of 14 amino acids. Trimming cost V 2 bases and J 9 bases; bases outside gene matches: 6. The CDR3 region is CAISEGLADVAQYF. In nucleotides, the CDR3 is TGTGCCATCAGTGAGGGACTAGCGGACGTGGCCCAGTACTTC.

This sequence joins TRBV28 and TRBJ1-5; D call uncertain. The V end was cut by 3 bases, the J end by 1 base, with 13 bases between. This CDR3 region has 16 residues. The germline gives CDR1 MDHEN, CDR2 SYDVKM. The CDR3 loop reads CASSLMADWSNQPQHF. The CDR3 region has the DNA TGTGCCAGCAGTTTGATGGCCGACTGGAGCAATCAGCCCCAGCATTTT.

The chain uses TRBV12-3 or TRBV12-4 and TRBJ2-7; D may match TRBD1 or TRBD2 (5 bases each). V lost 7 bases and J 7 bases, leaving 17 bases between the germline ends. The CDR3 spans 13 residues. CDR3 DNA sequence: TGTGCCAGCATCTGGGGGTCCTTAGGGGAGCAGTACTTC. It is translated as CASIWGSLGEQYF.

The rearrangement uses TRBV20-1 and TRBJ2-1, with D perhaps matching TRBD2 (5 bases). Per the germline V gene, CDR1 is DFQATT and CDR2 is SNEGSKA (reference sequence). The CDR3 length is 17 residues. The germline V and J ends were trimmed by 7 bases and 3 bases, with 25 bases remaining between them. CDR3 DNA: TGCAGTGTCCCTGAGCCAGTCGAGGGCCGCCTCTACAATGAGCAGTTCTTC. Translating it yields CSVPEPVEGRLYNEQFF.

The chain carries TRBV5-4 and TRBJ2-1; 9 positions match TRBD2. The CDR3 is 16 residues long. Per the germline V gene, CDR1 is SGHNT and CDR2 is YYREEE (reference sequence). The V gene end was trimmed by 4 bases and the J gene end by 3 bases; junction bases not matched to a gene: 8. CDR3 sequence reads: CASSHWGLASYNEQFF. The CDR3 DNA is TGTGCCAGCAGCCACTGGGGACTAGCTAGCTACAATGAGCAGTTCTTC.

This chain joins TRBV27 and TRBJ1-1; D is perhaps TRBD1 (5 bases). Germline lookup yields CDR1 MNHEY and CDR2 SMNVEV (reference sequence). CDR3 length equals 13 residues. Trimming left V 5 bases short and J 4 bases short, with 11 bases between. The CDR3 DNA follows: TGTGCCAGCAGTCCAGGGTTCGGCACTGAAGCTTTCTTT. Translation gives CASSPGFGTEAFF.

V usage is TRBV12-3 or TRBV12-4 and J usage is TRBJ2-3; 10 bases line up with TRBD1. The CDR3 covers 15 residues. V dropped 6 bases and J dropped 4; count of bases not matched to a gene: 7. CDR3 protein: CASSTGQGSPDTQYF. The CDR3 DNA is TGTGCCAGCAGCACGGGACAGGGGAGCCCAGATACGCAGTATTTT.

The chain recombines TRBV18 with TRBJ1-2; 11 positions match TRBD1. Losses at the gene ends were 2 bases for V and 1 base for J; bases not matched to a gene: 6. The CDR3 is 17 residues long. Per the germline V gene, CDR1 is KGHSH and CDR2 is LQKENI. The chain's CDR3 is CASSPSPGTGGNYGYTF. The CDR3, as DNA: TGTGCCAGCTCACCATCCCCCGGGACAGGGGGTAACTATGGCTACACCTTC.

This clonotype has only one observation. The gene calls are TRBV27 and TRBJ1-1; 9 bases agree with TRBD1. The germline V gene has CDR1 MNHEY and CDR2 SMNVEV (reference sequence). The CDR3 runs to 13 residues. V dropped 6 bases and J dropped 11; count of bases not matched to a gene: 10. The CDR3 DNA is TGTGCCAGCAGGCGGACAGGGGAAGTGAAGGCTTTCTTT. This sequence encodes CASRRTGEVKAFF.

The chain combines TRBV9 with TRBJ2-5; tentative D call: TRBD1 (6 bases). The ends were cut back, 2 bases at V and 0 bases at J, with 11 bases in the middle. The CDR3 totals 15 residues. Germline V gene data show CDR1 as SGDLS and CDR2 as YYNGEE. The CDR3 DNA reads as TGTGCCAGCAGCGTTACAGGGCGGTACCAAGAGACCCAGTACTTC. Residues: CASSVTGRYQETQYF. The full variable domain, with the rest looked up from reference TRBV9 and TRBJ2-5, is DSGVTQTPKHLITATGQRVTLRCSPRSGDLSVYWYQQSLDQGLQFLIQYYNGEERAKGNILERFSAQQFPDLHSELNLSSLELGDSALYFCASSVTGRYQETQYFGPGTRLLVL.

The chain has TRBV28 and TRBJ1-5; D is unclear. V lost 5 bases, J lost 4 bases, and 6 bases lay in between. The CDR3 sequence is 12 residues long. Germline values: CDR1 MDHEN, CDR2 SYDVKM. The CDR3 coding sequence is TGTGCCAGCAGTACGGGGAATCAGCCCCAGCATTTT. Translating gives CASSTGNQPQHF.

The V gene is TRBV6-2 or TRBV6-3, the J gene TRBJ1-5; TRBD1 might be the D (5 bases). Germline V gene lookup returns CDR1 MNHEY and CDR2 SVGEGT. Trimming removed 2 bases at V and 13 bases at J, with 12 bases between. The CDR3 has 12 residues. This CDR3 reads CASSYSPGFQHF. The CDR3 DNA follows: TGTGCCAGCAGTTACAGCCCAGGGTTTCAGCATTTT.

The V gene is TRBV28, the J gene TRBJ2-3, with D unclear. V gave up 6 bases and J gave up 2 bases, with 9 bases separating them. The CDR3 extends over 13 amino acids. CDR1 and CDR2 (germline): MDHEN, SYDVKM. In DNA, the CDR3 is TGTGCCAGCAGCACATCTCCCACAGATACGCAGTATTTT. Protein sequence: CASSTSPTDTQYF.

This chain uses TRBV19 with TRBJ1-5, with 7 bases matching TRBD1. Germline V gene data show CDR1 as LNHDA and CDR2 as SQIVND (reference sequence). The CDR3 sequence is 15 residues long. V was pared by 1 base and J by 5 bases, with 5 bases of the junction left unmatched. The CDR3 here is CASSIVGGGDQPQHF. The CDR3 coding sequence is TGTGCCAGTAGTATAGTTGGAGGGGGCGATCAGCCCCAGCATTTT.

The rearrangement uses TRBV27 and TRBJ2-5; D is undetermined. Germline CDR1 and CDR2: MNHEY and SMNVEV (reference sequence). V was pared by 5 bases and J by 5 bases, with 15 bases between. The CDR3 is 14 residues long. This CDR3 reads CASSLITNMETQYF. In DNA form, the CDR3 reads TGTGCCAGCAGTCTCATAACCAACATGGAGACCCAGTACTTC.

The chain recombines TRBV28 with TRBJ1-5; D call uncertain. This CDR3 has 16 amino acids. V was cut by 9 bases and J by 4 bases, with 22 bases left in between. Germline V gene data show CDR1 as MDHEN and CDR2 as SYDVKM. CDR3 residues: CASTLLDAGLNQPQHF. DNA of the CDR3: TGTGCCAGTACCTTACTGGACGCCGGATTGAATCAGCCCCAGCATTTT.

The chain employs TRBV25-1 and TRBJ2-3; 9 nucleotides align to TRBD2. The V gene's germline CDR1 is MGHDK and CDR2 SYGVNS. Trimming cost V 1 base and J 0 bases; bases outside gene matches: 14. The CDR3 length is 20 residues. The CDR3 region is CASSEFFAGGPSGSTDTQYF. The CDR3 DNA reads TGTGCCAGCAGTGAATTTTTCGCGGGAGGGCCCTCCGGGAGCACAGATACGCAGTATTTT.

The chain uses TRBV29-1 and TRBJ1-1, with D tentatively TRBD1 (5 bases). Germline V gives CDR1 SQVTM, CDR2 ANQGSEA. This CDR3 comprises 16 residues. The ends were cut back, 1 base at V and 3 bases at J, with 18 bases in the middle. The CDR3 bases are TGCAGCGTTGAAGGACTCCGTACGCAGGGAGACACTGAAGCTTTCTTT. Translated, it gives CSVEGLRTQGDTEAFF.

The chain recombines TRBV10-3 with TRBJ2-7; possibly TRBD1 for D (6 bases). The ends were cut back, 4 bases at V and 2 bases at J, with 9 bases in the middle. The CDR3 has 13 residues. Germline CDR1 reads ENHRY; CDR2 reads SYGVKD. The CDR3 DNA sequence: TGTGCCATCAGTGGGACAGCCCCCTACGAGCAGTACTTC. Translation gives CAISGTAPYEQYF.

This sequence joins TRBV9 and TRBJ2-6; no reliable D call. CDR1 is SGDLS and CDR2 is YYNGEE in the germline V gene. The CDR3 contains 14 residues. Trimming shortened V by 4 bases and J by 0 bases, and 5 bases separated the two germline ends. CDR3 nucleotide sequence: TGTGCCAGCAGCACGCGCTCTGGGGCCAACGTCCTGACTTTC. It specifies CASSTRSGANVLTF.